This T cell receptor (beta chain) was identified during a study of CD8+ T cells in alopecia areata. The CDR3 spans 15 residues. Germline trimming cut 5 bases from V and 6 bases from J; bases unmatched to any gene: 10. CDR1 and CDR2 from the germline V gene are MGHDK and SYGVNS. Sorting from PBMCs produced CD4+ and CD8+ T cells. Extracted RNA was reverse transcribed into cDNA, the sequencing template. Libraries were prepared by immunoSEQ multiplex PCR; TCRdb keeps only in-frame clonotypes and omits some of them. The table shows 150,000 to 200,000 clones, with around 55% occurring only once. This sequence joins TRBV25-1 and TRBJ2-3, with 8 positions matching TRBD2. This clonotype was sampled from a human donor in good health. Sequenced material: CD4+ T cells sorted from blood. CDR3 coding DNA: TGTGCCAGCAGTCCTCTCTTCGGGAGGGGGGATACGCAGTATTTT. Its protein product is CASSPLFGRGDTQYF. The full variable domain, rest sourced from reference TRBV25-1 and TRBJ2-3, is EADIYQTPRYLVIGTGKKITLECSQTMGHDKMYWYQQDPGMELHLIHYSYGVNSTEKGDLSSESTVSRIRTEHFPLTLESARPSHTSQYLCASSPLFGRGDTQYFGPGTRLTVL.